Sequencing of this T cell receptor beta chain was carried out in a study of cytomegalovirus exposure and HLA in healthy donors. As for the study in general: Most donors, less than 85% of a few hundred genotyped, fell in the Caucasian-associated ancestry cluster. General study findings and limits: TCR sequences were mostly rare, though some public TCRs occurred in many donors. Certain indistinguishable V segments, among them TRBV6-2 and TRBV6-3, were excluded. Clonal expansion was found to be greater in HLA-associated TCR beta chains than in equally common others in a later analysis.

Details on this clone: No antigen is known for it.

The CDR3 has 15 amino acids. V gave up 0 bases and J gave up 0 bases, with 8 bases separating them. CDR1 is MGHRA and CDR2 is YSYEKL in the germline V gene. 60 Vbeta and 13 Jbeta primers were used in PCR. The method was immunoSEQ multiplex PCR; TCRdb's version includes in-frame clones alone and lacks a portion of them. The table includes fewer than 120,000 clones, about 80% detected once. This clonotype originated in a man younger than 40 in good health and CMV-seropositive. The sample consisted of PBMCs. This rearrangement joins TRBV4-1 to TRBJ1-1; perhaps TRBD1 as D (5 bases). CDR3 residues: CASSQDGTLNTEAFF. The CDR3 region has the DNA TGCGCCAGCAGCCAAGATGGGACTTTGAACACTGAAGCTTTCTTT.